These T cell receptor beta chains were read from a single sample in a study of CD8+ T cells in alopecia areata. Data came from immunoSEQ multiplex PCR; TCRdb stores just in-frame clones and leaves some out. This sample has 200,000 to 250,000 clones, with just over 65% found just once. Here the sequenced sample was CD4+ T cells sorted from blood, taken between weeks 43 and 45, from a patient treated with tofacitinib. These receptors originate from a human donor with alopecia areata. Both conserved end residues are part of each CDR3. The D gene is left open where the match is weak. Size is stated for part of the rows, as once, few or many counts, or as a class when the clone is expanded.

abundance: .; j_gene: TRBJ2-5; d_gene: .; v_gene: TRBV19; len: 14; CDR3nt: TGTGCCAGTAGTATTGGGGGGCTAGGAGAGACCCAGTACTTC; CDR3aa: CASSIGGLGETQYF
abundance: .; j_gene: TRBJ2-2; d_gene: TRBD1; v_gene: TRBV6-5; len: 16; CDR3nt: TGTGCCAGCAGTTTTGGAGGGACAGGGGGCTCCGGGGAGCTGTTTTTT; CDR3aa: CASSFGGTGGSGELFF
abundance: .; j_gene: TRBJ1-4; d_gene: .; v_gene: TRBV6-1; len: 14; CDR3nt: TGTGCCAGCGGGGCAACAGTAAACCCTGAAAAACTGTTTTTT; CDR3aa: CASGATVNPEKLFF
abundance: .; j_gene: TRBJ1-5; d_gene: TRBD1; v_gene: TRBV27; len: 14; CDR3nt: TGTGCCAGCTCGATTACAGGGGTAAAGGTGCCCCAGCATTTT; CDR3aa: CASSITGVKVPQHF
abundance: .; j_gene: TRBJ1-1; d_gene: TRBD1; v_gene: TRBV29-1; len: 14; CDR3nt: TGCAGCGTCCGACCTTCGACAGGGTTGACTGAAGCTTTCTTT; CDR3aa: CSVRPSTGLTEAFF
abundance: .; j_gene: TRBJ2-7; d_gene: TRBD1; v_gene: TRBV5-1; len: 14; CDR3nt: TGCGCCAGCCGCCCGGGACAGGGGTCCTACGAGCAGTACTTC; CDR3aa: CASRPGQGSYEQYF
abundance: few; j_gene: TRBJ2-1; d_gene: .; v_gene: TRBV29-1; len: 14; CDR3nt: TGCAGCGTTGACTGGGGTGGGGTGAACAATGAGCAGTTCTTC; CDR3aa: CSVDWGGVNNEQFF
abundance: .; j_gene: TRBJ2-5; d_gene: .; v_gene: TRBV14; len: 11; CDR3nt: TGTGCCAGCAGCCAGTTGGAGACCCAGTACTTC; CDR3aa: CASSQLETQYF
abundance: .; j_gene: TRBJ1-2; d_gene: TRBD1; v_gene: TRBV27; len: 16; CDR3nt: TGTGCCAGCAGTTCCGAAAACCTTCGACAGGGGGGCGGCTACACCTTC; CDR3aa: CASSSENLRQGGGYTF
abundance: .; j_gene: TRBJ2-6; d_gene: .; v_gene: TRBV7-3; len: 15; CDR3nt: TGTGCCAGCAGCCTGGACAGCTCTGGGGCCAACGTCCTGACTTTC; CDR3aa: CASSLDSSGANVLTF
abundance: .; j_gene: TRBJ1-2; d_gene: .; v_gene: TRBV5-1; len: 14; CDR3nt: TGCGCCAGCAGCTGGATGGCAGAATCCTATGGCTACACCTTC; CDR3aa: CASSWMAESYGYTF
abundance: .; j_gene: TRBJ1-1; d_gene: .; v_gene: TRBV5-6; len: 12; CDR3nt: TGTGCCAGCAGCTTGTGGGGGGCAGAGGCTTTCTTT; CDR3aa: CASSLWGAEAFF
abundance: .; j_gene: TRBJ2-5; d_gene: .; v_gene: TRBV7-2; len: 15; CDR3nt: TGTGCCAGCAGCTTAGAAACAGCTGGTCCGGAGACCCAGTACTTC; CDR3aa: CASSLETAGPETQYF
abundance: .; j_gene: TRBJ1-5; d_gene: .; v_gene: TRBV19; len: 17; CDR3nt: TGTGCCAGTACCTCCCGAGACAGAAAATTTAGCAATCAGCCCCAGCATTTT; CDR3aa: CASTSRDRKFSNQPQHF
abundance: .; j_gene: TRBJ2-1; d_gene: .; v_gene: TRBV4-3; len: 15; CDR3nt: TGCGCCAGCAGCCCCGTGGGGGAGCCTAACAATGAGCAGTTCTTC; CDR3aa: CASSPVGEPNNEQFF
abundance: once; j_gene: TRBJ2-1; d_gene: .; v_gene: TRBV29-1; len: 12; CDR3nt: TGCAGCGTTGGCGGGGCCCTAAGAGAGCAGTTCTTC; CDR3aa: CSVGGALREQFF
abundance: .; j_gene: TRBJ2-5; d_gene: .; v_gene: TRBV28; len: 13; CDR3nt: TGTGCCAGCAATCGTGGAAGGCGAGAGACCCAGTACTTC; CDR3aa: CASNRGRRETQYF
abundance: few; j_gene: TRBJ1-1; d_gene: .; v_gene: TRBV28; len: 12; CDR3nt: TGTGCCAGCTTAAGGACGAGATCAAAAGCTTTCTTT; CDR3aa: CASLRTRSKAFF
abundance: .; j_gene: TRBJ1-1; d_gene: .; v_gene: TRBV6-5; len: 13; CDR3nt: TGTGCCAGCAGAAGGGTTCGGAACACTGAAGCTTTCTTT; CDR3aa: CASRRVRNTEAFF
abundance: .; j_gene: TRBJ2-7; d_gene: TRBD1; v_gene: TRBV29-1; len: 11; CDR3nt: TGCAGCGTTAACAGGGGGCACGAGCAGTACTTC; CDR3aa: CSVNRGHEQYF
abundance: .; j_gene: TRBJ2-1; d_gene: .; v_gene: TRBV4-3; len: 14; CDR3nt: TGCGCCAGCAGCATCCGGGCCAGCCTCAATGAGCAGTTCTTC; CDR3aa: CASSIRASLNEQFF
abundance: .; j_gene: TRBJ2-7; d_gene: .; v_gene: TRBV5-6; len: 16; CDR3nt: TGTGCCAGCAGCCCAGTTCCGTCCAGCCCTTACTACGAGCAGTACTTC; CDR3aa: CASSPVPSSPYYEQYF
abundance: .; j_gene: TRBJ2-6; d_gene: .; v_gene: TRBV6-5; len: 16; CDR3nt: TGTGCCAGCAGTTACGGTGAGGCCTCTGGGGCCAACGTCCTGACTTTC; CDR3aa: CASSYGEASGANVLTF
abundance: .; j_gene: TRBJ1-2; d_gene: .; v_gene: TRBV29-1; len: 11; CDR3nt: TGCAGCGTTGCGAGGGTCGATGGCTACACCTTC; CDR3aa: CSVARVDGYTF
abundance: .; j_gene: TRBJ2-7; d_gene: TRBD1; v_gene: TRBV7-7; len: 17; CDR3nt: TGTGCCAGCAGCCCCTGGACAGGGACCCGACGTTTCGACGAGCAGTACTTC; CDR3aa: CASSPWTGTRRFDEQYF
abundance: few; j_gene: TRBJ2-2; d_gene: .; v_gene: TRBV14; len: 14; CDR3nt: TGTGCCAGCAGCCAAGGGAGGAGGGGCCGGGAGCTGTTTTTT; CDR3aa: CASSQGRRGRELFF
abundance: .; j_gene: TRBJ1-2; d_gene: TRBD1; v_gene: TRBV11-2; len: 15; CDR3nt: TGTGCCAGCAGCTTAGAGGGGACAGGCTTTCATGGCTACACCTTC; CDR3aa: CASSLEGTGFHGYTF
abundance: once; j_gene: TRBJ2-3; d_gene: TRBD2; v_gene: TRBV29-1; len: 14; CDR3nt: TGCAGCGTTGTGTCGGGGGGGAATACAGATACGCAGTATTTT; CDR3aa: CSVVSGGNTDTQYF
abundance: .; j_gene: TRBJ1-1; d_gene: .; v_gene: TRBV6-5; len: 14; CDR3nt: TGTGCCAGCAGTTACGGGGGGCAAAACACTGAAGCTTTCTTT; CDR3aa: CASSYGGQNTEAFF